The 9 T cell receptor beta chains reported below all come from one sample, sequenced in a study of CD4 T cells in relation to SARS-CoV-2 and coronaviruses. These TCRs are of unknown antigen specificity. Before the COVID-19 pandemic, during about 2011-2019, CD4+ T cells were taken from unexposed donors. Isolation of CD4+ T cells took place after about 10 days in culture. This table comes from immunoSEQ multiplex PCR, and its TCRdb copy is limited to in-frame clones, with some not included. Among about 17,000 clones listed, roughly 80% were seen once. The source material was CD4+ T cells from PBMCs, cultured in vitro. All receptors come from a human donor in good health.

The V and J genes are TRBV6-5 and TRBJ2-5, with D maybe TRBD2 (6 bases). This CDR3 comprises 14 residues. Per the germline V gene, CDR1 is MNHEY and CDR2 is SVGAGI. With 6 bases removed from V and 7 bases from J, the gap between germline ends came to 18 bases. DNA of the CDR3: TGTGCCAGCAGCCCCCCGGGACTTGTGGGGACCCAGTACTTC. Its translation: CASSPPGLVGTQYF.

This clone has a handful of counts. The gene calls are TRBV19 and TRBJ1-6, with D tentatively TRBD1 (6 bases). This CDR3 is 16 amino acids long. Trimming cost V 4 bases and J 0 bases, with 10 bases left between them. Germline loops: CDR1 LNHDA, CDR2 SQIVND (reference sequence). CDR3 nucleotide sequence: TGTGCCAGTAGTACGCAGGGGAGCTCCTATAATTCACCCCTCCACTTT. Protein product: CASSTQGSSYNSPLHF.

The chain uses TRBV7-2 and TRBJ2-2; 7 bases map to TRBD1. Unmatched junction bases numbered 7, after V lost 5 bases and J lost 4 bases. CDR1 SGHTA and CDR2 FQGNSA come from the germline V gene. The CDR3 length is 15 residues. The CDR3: CASSHRDRTTGELFF. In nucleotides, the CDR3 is TGTGCCAGCAGCCACCGGGACAGAACCACCGGGGAGCTGTTTTTT.

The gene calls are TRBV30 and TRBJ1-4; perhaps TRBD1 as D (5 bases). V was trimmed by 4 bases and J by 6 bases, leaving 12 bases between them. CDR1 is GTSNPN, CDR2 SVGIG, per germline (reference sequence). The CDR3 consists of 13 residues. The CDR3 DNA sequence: TGTGCCTGGAATTCGGGACTTCATGAAAAACTGTTTTTT. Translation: CAWNSGLHEKLFF.

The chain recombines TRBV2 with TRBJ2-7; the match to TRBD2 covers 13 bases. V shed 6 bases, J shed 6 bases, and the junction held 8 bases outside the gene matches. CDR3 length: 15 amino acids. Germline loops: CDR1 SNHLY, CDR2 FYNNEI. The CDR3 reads CASSRGLAGPGEQYF. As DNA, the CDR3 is TGTGCCAGCAGCAGGGGACTAGCGGGGCCGGGCGAGCAGTACTTC. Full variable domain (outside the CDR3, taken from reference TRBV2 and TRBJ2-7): EPEVTQTPSHQVTQMGQEVILRCVPISNHLYFYWYRQILGQKVEFLVSFYNNEISEKSEIFDDQFSVERPDGSNFTLKIRSTKLEDSAMYFCASSRGLAGPGEQYFGPGTRLTVT.

CDR3 nucleotides: TGTGCCAGCAGCTCCCTCCTGAGGGGTCTCACTGGAAACACCATATATTTT. Translating gives CASSSLLRGLTGNTIYF. This chain links TRBV11-2 with TRBJ1-3, with D perhaps TRBD1 (5 bases). The length of the CDR3 is 17 residues. Germline loops: CDR1 SGHAT, CDR2 FQNNGV. V was pared by 4 bases and J by 2 bases, with 18 bases between. Full variable domain (missing parts from reference TRBV11-2 and TRBJ1-3): EAGVAQSPRYKIIEKRQSVAFWCNPISGHATLYWYQQILGQGPKLLIQFQNNGVVDDSQLPKDRFSAERLKGVDSTLKIQPAKLEDSAVYLCASSSLLRGLTGNTIYFGEGSWLTVV.

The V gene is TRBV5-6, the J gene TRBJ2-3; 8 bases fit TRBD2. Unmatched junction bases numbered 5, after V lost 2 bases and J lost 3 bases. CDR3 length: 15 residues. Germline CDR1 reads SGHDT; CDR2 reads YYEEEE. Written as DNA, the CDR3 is TGTGCCAGCAGCTTTCCCGGGAGGGTGACAGATACGCAGTATTTT. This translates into CASSFPGRVTDTQYF.

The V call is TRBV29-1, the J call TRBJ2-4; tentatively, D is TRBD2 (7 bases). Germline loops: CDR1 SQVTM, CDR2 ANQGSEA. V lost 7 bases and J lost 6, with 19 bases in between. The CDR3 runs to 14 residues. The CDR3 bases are TGCAGCGGTAGGGGGGGGAATGTTGGAAACATTCAGTACTTC. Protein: CSGRGGNVGNIQYF.

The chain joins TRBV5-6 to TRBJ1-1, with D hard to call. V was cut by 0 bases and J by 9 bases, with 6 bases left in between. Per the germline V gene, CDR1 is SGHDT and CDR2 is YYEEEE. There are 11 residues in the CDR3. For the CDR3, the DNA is TGTGCCAGCAGCTTGGGAGTTAAAGCTTTCTTT. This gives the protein CASSLGVKAFF. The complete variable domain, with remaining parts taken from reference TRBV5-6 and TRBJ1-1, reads DAGVTQSPTHLIKTRGQQVTLRCSPKSGHDTVSWYQQALGQGPQFIFQYYEEEERQRGNFPDRFSGHQFPNYSSELNVNALLLGDSALYLCASSLGVKAFFGQGTRLTVV.